This T cell receptor beta chain was documented in a study of blood T cell repertoires in COVID-19. Turning to the study itself: Nucleic acid was either cDNA or gDNA, and it came from T cells, B-cell-depleted T cells, or PBMCs.

Only in-frame clones appear in the TCRdb table, and some are missing; sequencing was by immunoSEQ multiplex PCR. The sample has under 200,000 clones, 70% to 90% seen once. CDR3 size: 14 residues. CDR1 is SGHRS and CDR2 is YFSETQ in the germline V gene. Trimming stripped 0 bases from V and 7 bases from J, with 13 bases between. What was sequenced was peripheral blood. The V call is TRBV5-1, the J call TRBJ1-2, with D hard to call. The sequence was collected from a woman aged 60-70 years with COVID-19, enrolled during active disease. The CDR3 loop is CASSLEGSAGGYTF. Here the CDR3 DNA reads TGCGCCAGCAGCTTGGAGGGCTCAGCGGGTGGCTACACCTTC.